This T cell receptor (beta chain) is drawn from a study of CD8+CD57+ T cells in acquired aplastic anemia. Study-level background: Mean yield of DNA from sorted CD4+ and CD8+ cells was 2.5 to 4 ug.

Study findings and constraints: The study found no significant CD8+ Simpson's diversity difference between patients and controls. It was found that more than 25 CD8+ CDR3 sequences were shared between patients and controls.

This clonotype was observed many times. Its antigen is unidentified. It is likely a read error, because the conserved phenylalanine at the end of the CDR3 is missing. It was genomic DNA that served as the template for profiling TCR beta VDJ and CDR3. TCRdb re-derived calls from the reads in MiXCR, one entry per CDR3 protein. Here the sample spans around 140,000 distinct CDR3 sequences, 35% to 50% being singletons. CDR3 length: 13 residues. The V end was cut by 3 bases, the J end by 6 bases, with 11 bases between. The receptor comes from a human donor in good health, serving as a control. The material sequenced was sorted CD4+, CD8+, or CD8+CD57+ T cells (not recorded which) from PBMCs. The chain recombines TRBV12-3 or TRBV12-4 with TRBJ1-1, with a possible D match to TRBD1 (5 bases). This CDR3 reads CASSLPGKAEAFL. The CDR3 bases are TGTGCCAGCAGTTTGCCAGGGAAAGCTGAAGCTTTCCTT.